Listed here are 26 T cell receptor beta chains from one sample, sequenced in a study of response to subunit inactivated influenza vaccine. Using its own MiXCR run on the RT-PCR reads, TCRdb lists one record per CDR3 protein. This table holds about 780,000 distinct CDR3 sequences, less than 20% found once. The material was PBMCs from blood, obtained more than 4 days after vaccination. Receptors originate from a man aged 45-65 years who received an inactivated influenza vaccine.

The sample holds many counts of this clonotype. The chain is built from TRBV20-1 and TRBJ1-5; D is uncertain. There are 15 residues in the CDR3. Germline values: CDR1 DFQATT, CDR2 SNEGSKA (reference sequence). Trimming left V 2 bases short and J 2 bases short, with 13 bases between. Here the CDR3 DNA reads TGCAGTGCTAGATCGCCGGGAACGGGCAATCAGCCCCAGCATTTT. Translating it yields CSARSPGTGNQPQHF.

This chain links TRBV30 with TRBJ2-2; no clear D. V lost 1 base and J lost 4, with 7 bases in between. Germline CDR1 reads GTSNPN; CDR2 reads SVGIG (reference sequence). The CDR3 totals 13 residues. The CDR3 DNA is TGTGCCTGGAGTGCTAGTATCACCGGGGAGCTGTTTTTT. Its protein is CAWSASITGELFF. Full variable domain (remainder filled in from reference TRBV30 and TRBJ2-2): SQTIHQWPATLVQPVGSPLSLECTVEGTSNPNLYWYRQAAGRGLQLLFYSVGIGQISSEVPQNLSASRPQDRQFILSSKKLLLSDSGFYLCAWSASITGELFFGEGSRLTVL.

The chain recombines TRBV6-4 with TRBJ2-5; D is possibly TRBD1 (6 bases). The CDR3 loop spans 17 amino acids. V lost 3 bases to trimming and J lost 2 bases, with 19 bases between them. CDR1 is MRHNA and CDR2 is SNTAGT in the germline V gene. In DNA, the CDR3 is TGTGCCAGCAGTGAATCGTGGCGAGGGGGACGGCAAGAGACCCAGTACTTC. Translating gives CASSESWRGGRQETQYF.

This clonotype was observed many times. This chain uses TRBV2 with TRBJ2-5, with D hard to call. Germline loops: CDR1 SNHLY, CDR2 FYNNEI. The CDR3 loop spans 11 amino acids. V gave up 2 bases and J gave up 5 bases, with 3 bases separating them. This CDR3 is CASSETETQYF. CDR3 coding DNA: TGTGCCAGCAGTGAAACGGAGACCCAGTACTTC.

This clonotype was seen many times. V and J are TRBV5-1 and TRBJ2-1; 7 positions match TRBD2. Germline loops: CDR1 SGHRS, CDR2 YFSETQ. Trimming at V came to 2 bases and at J to 3 bases, leaving 5 bases not matched to a gene. This CDR3 is 15 amino acids long. CDR3 DNA: TGCGCCAGCAGCTTAGGCGGGGGAGGCTACAATGAGCAGTTCTTC. This codes for CASSLGGGGYNEQFF.

The rearrangement links TRBV29-1 to TRBJ2-2, with 9 bases matching TRBD2. V shed 7 bases and J 8 bases; nucleotides not matched to a gene: 14. Germline V CDR1 and CDR2: SQVTM, ANQGSEA. This CDR3 has 15 residues. CDR3 protein: CSASSRGGLSGELFF. The CDR3 DNA follows: TGCAGCGCCTCTTCGCGGGGGGGCCTCAGTGGGGAGCTGTTTTTT.

The rearrangement uses TRBV18 and TRBJ1-1; D is undetermined. The CDR3 is 14 amino acids. Between the trimmed V and J ends, which lost 2 bases and 3 bases, there was a span of 10 bases. The germline gives CDR1 KGHSH, CDR2 LQKENI. The CDR3 DNA follows: TGTGCCAGCTCACCAGGGTTGATAGACACTGAAGCTTTCTTT. Translating gives CASSPGLIDTEAFF.

In its sample, this clonotype was seen a few times. V is TRBV20-1 and J is TRBJ2-3; 15 nucleotides agree with TRBD2. The V gene end was trimmed by 1 base and the J gene end by 6 bases; junction bases not matched to a gene: 5. This CDR3 is built from 16 residues. CDR1 is DFQATT, CDR2 SNEGSKA, per germline (reference sequence). The CDR3 protein is CSARAGLAGGMDTQYF. CDR3 nucleotides: TGCAGTGCTAGAGCGGGACTAGCGGGGGGCATGGATACGCAGTATTTT.

The chain uses TRBV20-1 and TRBJ2-7; 8 bases fit TRBD2. CDR1 and CDR2 from the germline V gene are DFQATT and SNEGSKA (reference sequence). The junction had 11 bases not matched to a gene; V was cut back by 6 bases and J by 1 base. CDR3 length equals 15 residues. CDR3 residues: CSAGIAGSSSYEQYF. DNA of the CDR3: TGCAGTGCAGGGATAGCGGGGTCCTCGTCCTACGAGCAGTACTTC.

This clonotype has just a few counts. CDR3 in DNA: TGCAGTGCTAGATGGCTAGCGGTCGACAATGAGCAGTTCTTC. This codes for CSARWLAVDNEQFF. The V and J genes are TRBV20-1 and TRBJ2-1, with 7 bases fitting TRBD2. J was trimmed by 5 bases and V by 2 bases; bases with no gene match: 6. Germline CDR1 and CDR2: DFQATT and SNEGSKA (reference sequence). The CDR3 loop spans 14 amino acids.

This clonotype has more than one count but fewer than ten. The chain couples TRBV4-1 to TRBJ1-2; D gene ambiguous. Germline V CDR1 and CDR2: MGHRA, YSYEKL. The CDR3 sequence is 16 residues long. V lost 5 bases and J lost 7, with 23 bases in between. CDR3 residues: CASSNYPRGASGGYTF. CDR3 nucleotide sequence: TGCGCCAGCAGCAACTACCCACGGGGTGCTTCGGGTGGCTACACCTTC.

The chain is built from TRBV10-3 and TRBJ2-7; D call uncertain. Between the trimmed V and J ends, which lost 1 base and 6 bases, there was a span of 10 bases. CDR1 and CDR2 from the germline V gene are ENHRY and SYGVKD. The CDR3 is 13 residues long. The CDR3 sequence: CAISEWNWAEQYF. The DNA for the CDR3 is TGTGCCATCAGTGAGTGGAACTGGGCCGAGCAGTACTTC.

This clonotype showed up just a few times. This chain joins TRBV12-1 and TRBJ2-7. TRBV12-1 is labeled a pseudogene. This CDR3 contains 14 residues. CDR3 DNA sequence: TGTGCCAGCAGCCCCCGTTTCCAGGCCTACGAGCAGTACTTC. It encodes CASSPRFQAYEQYF.

This clonotype has a handful of counts. The chain carries TRBV7-2 and TRBJ2-3; unclear D gene. This CDR3 spans 17 amino acids. Trimming took 1 base from V and 1 from J, leaving 15 bases between them. From germline, CDR1 is SGHTA and CDR2 FQGNSA. CDR3 protein: CASSLGPTLSRTDTQYF. The CDR3 nucleotides read TGTGCCAGCAGCTTAGGGCCCACCCTCTCCCGCACAGATACGCAGTATTTT.

This chain joins TRBV6-5 and TRBJ1-5, with TRBD1 as a possible D gene (6 bases). V lost 0 bases to trimming and J lost 1 base, with 10 bases between them. CDR1 and CDR2 (germline): MNHEY, SVGAGI. CDR3 size: 16 residues. In DNA form, the CDR3 reads TGTGCCAGCAGTTACTCGGAGGGGGGGAGCAATCAGCCCCAGCATTTT. Protein: CASSYSEGGSNQPQHF.

The sample holds a few counts of this clonotype. The chain uses TRBV11-2 and TRBJ2-3; tentative D call: TRBD1 (6 bases). Germline lookup yields CDR1 SGHAT and CDR2 FQNNGV. The V end was cut by 3 bases, the J end by 4 bases, with 23 bases between. The CDR3 extends over 18 amino acids. The CDR3 is CASSLGALAGKKSDTQYF. The CDR3 DNA follows: TGTGCCAGCAGCTTGGGGGCTCTAGCAGGCAAGAAGTCAGATACGCAGTATTTT.

This clonotype was counted only a few times. The V and J genes are TRBV2 and TRBJ2-5, with D possibly TRBD1 on 6 matching bases. Germline V gene lookup returns CDR1 SNHLY and CDR2 FYNNEI. V dropped 5 bases and J dropped 5 bases, with 15 bases sitting between them. The CDR3 is 14 amino acids. In DNA, the CDR3 is TGTGCCAGCAGTCCGGGACAACCTAGGGAGACCCAGTACTTC. Amino acid sequence: CASSPGQPRETQYF.

The J gene is TRBJ2-7, the V gene TRBV29-1, with 7 bases fitting TRBD2. Germline lookup yields CDR1 SQVTM and CDR2 ANQGSEA. The CDR3 runs 13 residues. Trimming cost V 7 bases and J 5 bases; bases outside gene matches: 11. CDR3 nucleotides: TGCAGCGCCGACGCGCGGGAGCGCAACGAGCAGTACTTC. Translated, it gives CSADARERNEQYF.

In its sample, this clonotype was seen many times. V and J are TRBV5-6 and TRBJ2-1, with D perhaps matching TRBD2 (5 bases). Between the trimmed V and J ends, which lost 4 bases and 10 bases, there was a span of 9 bases. The CDR3 length is 11 residues. Per the germline V gene, CDR1 is SGHDT and CDR2 is YYEEEE. The CDR3 DNA is TGTGCCAGCAGCCTAGTAGCGGAGCAGTTCTTC. It is translated as CASSLVAEQFF.

This clonotype occurred a few times. The V call is TRBV12-3 or TRBV12-4, the J call TRBJ2-3; 8 bases are shared with TRBD2. There are 17 residues in the CDR3. Germline trimming cut 2 bases from V and 4 bases from J; bases unmatched to any gene: 11. CDR3 sequence reads: CASSLTSMSSGSDTQYF. The CDR3 DNA sequence: TGTGCCAGCAGTTTAACGTCGATGTCTAGCGGGTCAGATACGCAGTATTTT.

This clonotype was recorded a few times. CDR3 in amino acids: CASSQNTGVGEQFF. The CDR3 DNA sequence: TGTGCCAGCAGCCAAAATACTGGGGTTGGTGAGCAGTTCTTC. This sequence joins TRBV12-3 or TRBV12-4 and TRBJ2-1; no definite D call. V was cut by 6 bases and J by 9 bases, with 18 bases left in between. The CDR3 consists of 14 residues.

This clonotype was counted a few times. The chain couples TRBV21-1 to TRBJ2-5; the table's D call TRBD1 went unverified against the DNA. TRBV21-1 is an annotated pseudogene. This CDR3 has 14 residues. CDR3 protein: CASSRQGTQETQYF. The DNA of the CDR3 is TGTGCCAGCAGCAGGCAGGGGACTCAAGAGACCCAGTACTTC.

The chain uses TRBV20-1 and TRBJ2-5, with D tentatively TRBD2 (6 bases). The CDR3 is 15 amino acids. V was shortened by 6 bases and J by 2 bases, with 19 bases between the two germline ends. Germline loops: CDR1 DFQATT, CDR2 SNEGSKA (reference sequence). The CDR3 DNA reads TGCAGTGCGATACGCCTCCGGGACTCGCAAGAGACCCAGTACTTC. The encoded protein is CSAIRLRDSQETQYF.

This clonotype was observed at least ten times. The chain couples TRBV12-3 or TRBV12-4 to TRBJ2-7; 7 bases agree with TRBD2. The junction had 4 bases not matched to a gene; V was cut back by 2 bases and J by 0 bases. CDR3 length: 15 amino acids. For the CDR3, the DNA is TGTGCCAGCAGTTTACGGGCTAGCGGCTCCTACGAGCAGTACTTC. Translation gives CASSLRASGSYEQYF.

This clonotype was recorded at least ten times. V usage is TRBV5-1 and J usage is TRBJ2-3; 8 nucleotides agree with TRBD1. This CDR3 spans 14 amino acids. V lost 4 bases, J lost 5 bases, and 6 bases stayed unmatched. CDR1 SGHRS and CDR2 YFSETQ come from the germline V gene. Written as DNA, the CDR3 is TGCGCCAGCAGCCCGGACAGGGTCAGAGATACGCAGTATTTT. This translates into CASSPDRVRDTQYF.

This clonotype has a handful of counts. This sequence joins TRBV6-2 or TRBV6-3 and TRBJ1-1, with D maybe TRBD1 (6 bases). Germline CDR1 and CDR2: MNHEY and SVGEGT. The CDR3 runs 16 residues. V lost 8 bases and J 0 bases, leaving 19 bases between the germline ends. The DNA of the CDR3 is TGTGCCAGCTTACCCTGGGGGGCGTTGGTGAACACTGAAGCTTTCTTT. Residues: CASLPWGALVNTEAFF.